Shown below are 23 T cell receptor beta chains from a single sample sequenced in a study of T cells in localized non-small cell lung cancer. TCRdb's copy holds only in-frame clones and misses some; the assay was immunoSEQ multiplex PCR. The sample yields fewer than 45,000 clones, around 79% seen once. Sequencing used peripheral blood, obtained before any cancer treatment. These receptors were collected from a male donor aged 60 or older with stage III squamous cell lung carcinoma.

The rearrangement links TRBV19 to TRBJ2-1; 8 bases are a match to TRBD1. This CDR3 has 16 amino acids. CDR1 is LNHDA, CDR2 SQIVND, per germline (reference sequence). Losses at the gene ends were 6 bases for V and 3 bases for J; bases not matched to a gene: 10. The CDR3 DNA is TGTGCCAGTAGCAGGGGGCGGACCCAAGGCTACAATGAGCAGTTCTTC. It yields the protein CASSRGRTQGYNEQFF.

This clone was seen only once. The V and J genes are TRBV6-1 and TRBJ2-5; possibly TRBD1 for D (5 bases). V lost 0 bases to trimming and J lost 4 bases, with 15 bases between them. The CDR3 is 16 residues long. CDR1 is MNHNS and CDR2 is SASEGT in the germline V gene. CDR3 sequence reads: CASSEAPTAWGETQYF. Here the CDR3 DNA reads TGTGCCAGCAGTGAAGCCCCGACAGCTTGGGGAGAGACCCAGTACTTC.

J is TRBJ2-2 and V is TRBV5-1, with 9 bases fitting TRBD2. V lost 5 bases, J lost 4 bases, and 9 bases stayed unmatched. This CDR3 region has 16 residues. Germline V gene sequence: CDR1 SGHRS, CDR2 YFSETQ. In DNA form, the CDR3 reads TGCGCCAGCAGTTATACGACTAGCGGAGCCACCGGGGAGCTGTTTTTT. Residues: CASSYTTSGATGELFF. The full variable domain, its missing parts supplied by reference TRBV5-1 and TRBJ2-2, is KAGVTQTPRYLIKTRGQQVTLSCSPISGHRSVSWYQQTPGQGLQFLFEYFSETQRNKGNFPGRFSGRQFSNSRSEMNVSTLELGDSALYLCASSYTTSGATGELFFGEGSRLTVL.

This rearrangement joins TRBV5-6 to TRBJ1-1; TRBD1 is a possible D gene (5 bases). The V and J ends lost 2 bases and 5 bases respectively, with 13 bases between them. This CDR3 has 14 residues. Looked up from germline, CDR1 is SGHDT and CDR2 is YYEEEE. The CDR3 spells CASSFPREGTEAFF. In nucleotides, the CDR3 is TGTGCCAGCAGCTTCCCCAGGGAAGGAACTGAAGCTTTCTTT.

This chain joins TRBV15 and TRBJ1-2; no firm D call. Trimming removed 0 bases from V and 2 bases from J, with 7 bases in between. CDR1 and CDR2 from the germline V gene are LNHNV and YYDKDF (reference sequence). This CDR3 is 14 amino acids long. The CDR3 bases are TGTGCCACCAGCAGAGATCTGGGAAACTATGGCTACACCTTC. Translated: CATSRDLGNYGYTF.

The V and J genes are TRBV7-7 and TRBJ2-5; the D is unclear. Trimming cost V 1 base and J 7 bases, with 10 bases left between them. This CDR3 is 13 amino acids long. Germline values: CDR1 SSHAT, CDR2 FNYEAQ (reference sequence). The CDR3, as DNA: TGTGCCAGCAGCTTAGGAATTACGGGGACCCAGTACTTC. Translating it yields CASSLGITGTQYF. Filled out from reference TRBV7-7 and TRBJ2-5, the complete variable domain reads GAGVSQSPRYKVTKRGQDVTLRCDPISSHATLYWYQQALGQGPEFLTYFNYEAQPDKSGLPSDRFSAERPEGSISTLTIQRTEQRDSAMYRCASSLGITGTQYFGPGTRLLVL.

This chain uses TRBV11-2 with TRBJ1-4, with 10 nucleotides matching TRBD1. J lost 5 bases, V lost 5 bases, and 8 bases had no gene match. Germline CDR1 is SGHAT and CDR2 is FQNNGV. The CDR3 covers 16 residues. CDR3 amino acids: CASSTNPGQGNEKLFF. The CDR3 nucleotides read TGTGCCAGCAGCACCAACCCGGGACAGGGGAATGAAAAACTGTTTTTT. Together with reference TRBV11-2 and TRBJ1-4, the CDR3 gives the full variable domain: EAGVAQSPRYKIIEKRQSVAFWCNPISGHATLYWYQQILGQGPKLLIQFQNNGVVDDSQLPKDRFSAERLKGVDSTLKIQPAKLEDSAVYLCASSTNPGQGNEKLFFGSGTQLSVL.

This clone was observed once. The chain links TRBV19 to TRBJ2-5; D possibly corresponds to TRBD1 (6 bases). The CDR3 loop spans 13 amino acids. The V end was cut by 5 bases, the J end by 4 bases, with 11 bases between. Germline assignment: CDR1 LNHDA and CDR2 SQIVND (reference sequence). This chain's CDR3 is CASSSSGVETQYF. CDR3 nucleotides: TGTGCCAGTAGTTCATCAGGGGTAGAGACCCAGTACTTC.

The chain combines TRBV6-5 with TRBJ2-3, with D tentatively TRBD2 (5 bases). In germline, CDR1 is MNHEY, CDR2 SVGAGI. V gave up 6 bases and J gave up 4 bases, with 14 bases separating them. The CDR3 is 14 amino acids. DNA for the CDR3: TGTGCCAGCAGGGTCCAGAGAGGGTCAGATACGCAGTATTTT. Protein sequence: CASRVQRGSDTQYF.

The chain joins TRBV6-6 to TRBJ1-1; D is ambiguous. With 6 bases removed from V and 4 bases from J, the gap between germline ends came to 12 bases. Germline CDR1 and CDR2: MNHNY and SVGAGI (reference sequence). The CDR3 loop spans 13 amino acids. DNA for the CDR3: TGTGCCAGCAGCCTCCGTCAGACCACTGAAGCTTTCTTT. Its translation: CASSLRQTTEAFF.

The chain carries TRBV18 and TRBJ2-1; 7 bases fit TRBD1. Germline V gene sequence: CDR1 KGHSH, CDR2 LQKENI. This CDR3 contains 13 residues. V lost 6 bases and J lost 7; bases outside the gene matches: 6. Written as DNA, the CDR3 is TGTGCCAGCTCCAGGGGGTTGGAGAATGAGCAGTTCTTC. Its protein product is CASSRGLENEQFF.

J is TRBJ2-4 and V is TRBV19; 8 bases are a match to TRBD2. With V trimmed by 7 bases and J by 0 bases, 8 bases remained unmatched. Per germline, CDR1 LNHDA and CDR2 SQIVND (reference sequence). This CDR3 spans 16 amino acids. For the CDR3, the DNA is TGTGCCAGTATCGGGGGGGCCCCGGCAGCCAAAAACATTCAGTACTTC. Protein product: CASIGGAPAAKNIQYF.

The rearrangement joins TRBV9 to TRBJ1-1; D gene unclear. Deletions cut 0 bases from V and 5 bases from J, with 8 bases between. There are 13 residues in the CDR3. Germline values: CDR1 SGDLS, CDR2 YYNGEE. CDR3 sequence (DNA): TGTGCCAGCAGCGTAGCTACGGGGACTGAAGCTTTCTTT. It specifies CASSVATGTEAFF.

This sequence joins TRBV10-3 and TRBJ1-2; TRBD1 is a possible D gene (5 bases). V was cut by 2 bases and J by 3 bases, with 16 bases left in between. The CDR3 contains 16 residues. Germline V gene data show CDR1 as ENHRY and CDR2 as SYGVKD. The CDR3 nucleotides read TGTGCCATCAGTGAGGGGACCAGAGTCGGGGACTATGGCTACACCTTC. Its translation is CAISEGTRVGDYGYTF.

The chain employs TRBV5-1 and TRBJ2-1; no definite D call. The V end lost 0 bases, the J end lost 0 bases, and 13 bases lay between the germline ends. Germline V gene sequence: CDR1 SGHRS, CDR2 YFSETQ. This CDR3 has 17 residues. The DNA for the CDR3 is TGCGCCAGCAGCTTGGGCGGAATCTCCATCTCCTACAATGAGCAGTTCTTC. Translated: CASSLGGISISYNEQFF.

The chain couples TRBV7-8 to TRBJ2-3; possibly TRBD1 for D (6 bases). The CDR3 runs to 15 residues. The germline CDR1 and CDR2 sequences are SGHVS and FQNEAQ. The V end lost 0 bases, the J end lost 1 base, and 8 bases lay between the germline ends. The CDR3 protein is CASSLAAGGTDTQYF. CDR3 in DNA: TGTGCCAGCAGCTTAGCGGCAGGGGGCACAGATACGCAGTATTTT.

CDR3 loop: CACKGGGTEAFF. CDR3 DNA sequence: TGTGCCTGCAAAGGGGGGGGCACTGAAGCTTTCTTT. The chain has TRBV30 and TRBJ1-1, with a weak D call TRBD1 (6 bases). The CDR3 has 12 residues. Germline V CDR1 and CDR2: GTSNPN, SVGIG (reference sequence). Deletions cut 6 bases from V and 4 bases from J, with 12 bases between.

V gene TRBV30 combines with J gene TRBJ2-7, with 10 bases identical to TRBD2. After removal of 0 bases from V and 11 bases from J, the junction contained 10 bases not matched to a gene. In germline, CDR1 is GTSNPN, CDR2 SVGIG (reference sequence). The CDR3 sequence is 14 residues long. The CDR3 DNA is TGTGCCTGGAGTGTAGCCAGCGGGAGGGCCATAAAGTACTTC. It yields the protein CAWSVASGRAIKYF. The full variable domain, with the rest looked up from reference TRBV30 and TRBJ2-7, is SQTIHQWPATLVQPVGSPLSLECTVEGTSNPNLYWYRQAAGRGLQLLFYSVGIGQISSEVPQNLSASRPQDRQFILSSKKLLLSDSGFYLCAWSVASGRAIKYFGPGTRLTVT.

V is TRBV5-8 and J is TRBJ2-6; tentatively, D is TRBD2 (5 bases). Germline-derived CDR1 and CDR2 are SGHTS and YDEGEE. CDR3 length: 16 residues. Trimming removed 1 base from V and 5 bases from J, with 13 bases in between. The CDR3 loop is CASSLSGNLWANVLTF. Written as DNA, the CDR3 is TGTGCCAGCAGCTTGAGCGGCAACCTCTGGGCCAACGTCCTGACTTTC.

This sequence joins TRBV7-8 and TRBJ2-2; 8 nucleotides match TRBD1. This CDR3 is built from 15 residues. In germline, CDR1 is SGHVS, CDR2 FQNEAQ. Unmatched junction bases numbered 7, after V lost 5 bases and J lost 5 bases. CDR3: CASSTGQGATGELFF. Here the CDR3 DNA reads TGTGCCAGCAGCACAGGACAGGGCGCAACCGGGGAGCTGTTTTTT.

CDR3 DNA: TGTGCCAGCATTCGAGAGACCTTCTCCTACAATGAGCAGTTCTTC. Translating it yields CASIRETFSYNEQFF. This chain joins TRBV2 and TRBJ2-1, with D unclear. Trimming removed 7 bases at V and 0 bases at J, with 13 bases between. CDR3 size: 15 residues. In germline, CDR1 is SNHLY, CDR2 FYNNEI.

This clone has just one count. J is TRBJ1-5 and V is TRBV6-1; 7 positions match TRBD1. V trimming: 6 bases; J trimming: 6 bases; junction bases outside the gene matches: 8. CDR1 and CDR2 (germline): MNHNS, SASEGT. The CDR3 has 14 residues. The chain's CDR3 is CASRRQGNGQPQHF. CDR3 DNA: TGTGCCAGCAGAAGACAGGGTAACGGTCAGCCCCAGCATTTT.

J is TRBJ1-1 and V is TRBV7-9; a possible D gene is TRBD1 (5 bases). CDR3 size: 15 residues. The V end was cut by 7 bases, the J end by 4 bases, with 19 bases between. Per germline, CDR1 SEHNR and CDR2 FQNEAQ (reference sequence). The CDR3 sequence is CASTSEGFSGTEAFF. CDR3 DNA: TGTGCCAGCACCTCTGAGGGGTTTAGTGGCACTGAAGCTTTCTTT.